The entry below gives a single T cell receptor (beta chain) sequence along with its context. Its specificity is not known. The assay was immunoSEQ multiplex PCR, and TCRdb's table has in-frame clones only and misses some. The sample yields around 6,400 clones, about 97% seen once. The data were obtained in a study of naive CD8 T cells in extremely preterm neonates. Overall study findings and caveats: Preterm infants showed shorter CDR3s, fewer N additions and less trimming than older groups. Term neonates roughly 0.4%, young children around 0.031%, adults less than 0.011%; preterm neonates shared 2.5% to 3%.

In germline, CDR1 is SEHNR, CDR2 FQNEAQ (reference sequence). V was pared by 2 bases and J by 6 bases, with 7 bases between. The CDR3 consists of 13 residues. The sample was naive CD8+ T cells from blood. V is TRBV7-9 and J is TRBJ2-2, with D uncertain. The TCR comes from a human donor in good health. CDR3 sequence: CASSLRSPGELFF. CDR3 in DNA: TGTGCCAGCAGCTTACGTTCCCCCGGGGAGCTGTTTTTT. The full variable domain, completed using reference TRBV7-9 and TRBJ2-2, is DTGVSQNPRHKITKRGQNVTFRCDPISEHNRLYWYRQTLGQGPEFLTYFQNEAQLEKSRLLSDRFSAERPKGSFSTLEIQRTEQGDSAMYLCASSLRSPGELFFGEGSRLTVL.